This T cell receptor (beta chain) was recovered during a study of blood T cell repertoires in COVID-19. Background on the study: Whether acute or convalescent, the COVID-19 samples came from the United States, Italy and Spain.

The CDR3 runs 16 residues. Germline loops: CDR1 SGHDN, CDR2 FVKESK. J was trimmed by 3 bases and V by 4 bases; bases with no gene match: 9. In Cohort 3, a recovered donor had either two negative PCRs, clearance, or symptom resolution. Authors' methods: Amplifying reference gene primers gave estimates of nucleated cell counts. Produced via immunoSEQ multiplex PCR; TCRdb's table is partial and in-frame only. The V and J calls and clone size come from that table; D and trimming were worked out from the DNA. The top ten clones hold approximately 6.2% of a sample with 200,000 to 250,000 clones, around 84% of them seen once.

The origin of this receptor is a woman aged 40 to 55 who had recovered from COVID-19. The rearrangement uses TRBV14 and TRBJ2-4; 7 nucleotides agree with TRBD1. The source material was PBMCs or T cells enriched from blood (not recorded which). The CDR3 spells CASSPPTGADKNIQYF. The CDR3 nucleotides are TGTGCCAGCAGCCCGCCTACAGGGGCGGACAAAAACATTCAGTACTTC. The entire variable domain, with the rest obtained from reference TRBV14 and TRBJ2-4, is as follows: EAGVTQFPSHSVIEKGQTVTLRCDPISGHDNLYWYRRVMGKEIKFLLHFVKESKQDESGMPNNRFLAERTGGTYSTLKVQPAELEDSGVYFCASSPPTGADKNIQYFGAGTRLSVL.